What follows is one TCR beta chain and its context. Only a few counts were recorded for this clonotype. Its target antigen remains unknown. No base quality information exists; no much larger clone differs at one position. What this sample's treatment or condition label stands for: live attenuated yellow fever vaccine strain. Two biological replicates of bulk PBMCs were collected at each blood-draw timepoint. PBMCs were isolated from peripheral blood using a standard Ficoll-Paque protocol. TriZol was used to extract RNA from bulk PBMCs, CD4 and CD8 fractions, and dextramer-positive and dextramer-negative fractions. The entry originates in a study of T cells after yellow fever vaccination (dated by TCRdb to about 2019). Regarding the complete study: Libraries from fractions with low cell numbers were prepared with the SMART-Seq v4 Ultra Low Input RNA kit. Two healthy male donors, one aged 18 to 30 and one aged 30 to 40 years, made up the cohort. Blood samples were taken at several timepoints before and after primary and secondary immunization, and bulk PBMC replicates and cell subsets were isolated. To track T-cell clones before and after primary and booster YFV17D yellow fever vaccination, bulk TCR alpha and beta repertoires were sequenced longitudinally.

The CDR3 sequence holds 15 residues, the cysteine and phenylalanine included. The sequence is cut down to CDR3 DNA, 45 bases in frame from base 1. Germline trimming: 6 bases from V, 1 base from J; junction bases outside gene matches: 6. Synthesis of TCR cDNA relied on 5'RACE template switching, a step that introduced a universal primer site along with unique molecular identifiers. cDNA synthesis was primed from both the TCR alpha and TCR beta constant segments. Library amplification involved two PCR steps, and the second step added sample barcodes and sequencing adapters. Libraries were sequenced on Illumina HiSeq 2500 (2x100 bp) or NovaSeq (2x150 bp). Per the source publication's procedure: MIGEC handled demultiplexing of reads and collapsing into UMI consensus sequences, while MiXCR performed V(D)J alignment. Clonotypes responding to the vaccine were identified with edgeR on replicate PBMC samples, with the criteria of FDR below 0.01 and a log2 fold change above 5 up to day 15. Each bulk clonotype received a CD4 or CD8 identity based on whether the sequenced CD4 or CD8 repertoire contained that clonotype at higher abundance. Starting from the raw public reads, TCRdb applied fastp trimming at Q25, assembled clones with MiXCR and retained in-frame beta chains. Each entry merges the rows of one CDR3 protein and shows their most common DNA and genes. Clone size and V and J calls follow TCRdb, not the original study. The sample table records about 340,000 distinct CDR3 sequences; 8.7% of these occur just once. The top ten clones comprise about 20% of the sample.

Overall study outcomes, separate from this receptor: Compared with the primary T-cell response, the secondary T-cell response was weaker but faster, peaking on day 5 rather than day 15. A small fraction of clonotypes showed up in both the CD4 and CD8 compartments, probably as a result of convergent recombination. FACS-sorted repertoires could contain abundant contaminating clonotypes from the bulk population, so computational filtering was required. Because only a couple of donors were included in the study, the extent to which the findings can be generalized is limited. After the booster, most of the clones that had expanded following primary vaccination were detected again (about 95% of CD4 and roughly nine tenths of CD8), which suggests that memory was broadly maintained.

The sample here was PBMCs, taken on the day of the first yellow fever vaccination. The receptor's source is a man between 18 and 29 years old who received the YFV17D yellow fever vaccine. The rearrangement joined TRBV12-3 or TRBV12-4 to TRBJ1-3, with 7 central nucleotides matching TRBD1. The sequenced DNA is TGTGCCAGCAGCCGAAAGACAGGGTCTGGAAACACCATATATTTT. The encoded protein is CASSRKTGSGNTIYF.